A single sample is the source of the 26 T cell receptor beta chains below, sequenced in a study of cytomegalovirus exposure and HLA in healthy donors. PCR employed 60 Vbeta and 13 Jbeta primers. The protocol was immunoSEQ multiplex PCR, while the TCRdb copy is restricted to in-frame clones and leaves out a portion. The sample records around 120,000 clones, around four fifths being singletons. Source material: PBMCs. The receptors were sampled from a boy between 2 and 15 years old in good health and CMV-seronegative.

V and J are TRBV18 and TRBJ2-2, with 7 bases that match TRBD1. The V segment lost 6 bases and the J segment 7 bases; nucleotides outside the gene matches: 17. The CDR3 spans 17 residues. Germline V CDR1 and CDR2: KGHSH, LQKENI. The CDR3 region is CASSPDRAQGMIGELFF. The CDR3 DNA reads TGTGCCAGCTCTCCAGACAGGGCCCAAGGTATGATCGGGGAGCTGTTTTTT.

The chain is built from TRBV6-5 and TRBJ2-3; 8 bases map to TRBD2. This CDR3 has 14 residues. V was clipped by 8 bases and J by 4 bases; unmatched bases: 8. Germline CDR1 reads MNHEY; CDR2 reads SVGAGI. The DNA of the CDR3 is TGTGCCAGCGGGACGGCGGGGGGACCAGATACGCAGTATTTT. This translates into CASGTAGGPDTQYF.

The chain couples TRBV18 to TRBJ1-5; 9 nucleotides align to TRBD1. Losses at the gene ends were 4 bases for V and 0 bases for J; bases not matched to a gene: 1. Germline loops: CDR1 KGHSH, CDR2 LQKENI. The CDR3 consists of 15 residues. The CDR3 sequence is CASSRDRDSNQPQHF. The DNA of the CDR3 is TGTGCCAGCTCACGGGACAGGGATAGCAATCAGCCCCAGCATTTT.

The rearrangement joins TRBV27 to TRBJ2-1; 9 bases are a match to TRBD2. Looked up from germline, CDR1 is MNHEY and CDR2 is SMNVEV (reference sequence). The CDR3 covers 15 residues. V was pared by 6 bases and J by 8 bases, with 11 bases of the junction left unmatched. The CDR3 DNA reads TGTGCCAGCAGCCCCCGAGCGGGGGGATGGGATGAGCAGTTCTTC. Translated: CASSPRAGGWDEQFF.

Comments on this clone: At one of its ends the junction is not consistent with the germline gene, which may arise from a read error. V gene TRBV27 combines with J gene TRBJ1-1, with D perhaps TRBD1 (5 bases). This CDR3 comprises 13 residues. Germline V lookup: CDR1 MNHEY, CDR2 SMNVEV (reference sequence). The CDR3 protein is CASRGFPDTEAFF. The CDR3 nucleotides are TGTGCCAGCAGGGGTTTTCCGGACACCGAAGCTTTCTTT.

Here the CDR3 DNA reads TGTGCCAGCAGCCCAACTAAGGGGTACACTGAAGCTTTCTTT. It specifies CASSPTKGYTEAFF. The chain uses TRBV7-9 and TRBJ1-1; D may be TRBD1 (5 bases). The CDR3 contains 14 residues. Germline lookup yields CDR1 SEHNR and CDR2 FQNEAQ (reference sequence). V lost 5 bases to trimming and J lost 3 bases, with 13 bases between them.

The V and J genes are TRBV10-3 and TRBJ2-1, with 9 bases fitting TRBD2. Trimming took 6 bases from V and 6 from J; bases not matched to a gene: 6. The germline V gene encodes CDR1 ENHRY and CDR2 SYGVKD. This CDR3 has 14 amino acids. Written as DNA, the CDR3 is TGTGCCATCAGGAGCGGGAGGATGATCAATGAGCAGTTCTTC. Amino acid sequence: CAIRSGRMINEQFF.

This clone was counted between two and nine times. The rearrangement joins TRBV12-5 to TRBJ1-4, with D perhaps matching TRBD1 (5 bases). Trimming cost V 2 bases and J 5 bases, with 6 bases left between them. This CDR3 region has 13 residues. Germline values: CDR1 LGHNT, CDR2 FRNRAP. In nucleotides, the CDR3 is TGTGCTAGTGGTTTGTCAGGGAATGAAAAACTGTTTTTT. As protein: CASGLSGNEKLFF.

This clone has just a few counts. This chain joins TRBV30 and TRBJ1-2; tentatively, D is TRBD1 (5 bases). Germline V gives CDR1 GTSNPN, CDR2 SVGIG (reference sequence). Trimming removed 5 bases from V and 3 bases from J, with 10 bases in between. This CDR3 is 12 amino acids long. The CDR3 spells CAWGGEDYGYTF. In DNA form, the CDR3 reads TGTGCCTGGGGGGGGGAAGACTATGGCTACACCTTC.

The J gene is TRBJ1-5, the V gene TRBV28; TRBD1 agrees at 9 bases. Germline assignment: CDR1 MDHEN and CDR2 SYDVKM. The CDR3 covers 15 residues. V gave up 4 bases and J gave up 5 bases; unmatched junction bases: 6. CDR3 DNA: TGTGCCAGCAGTTACGGGACAGGGAGTCATCAGCCCCAGCATTTT. Protein: CASSYGTGSHQPQHF.

The chain has TRBV2 and TRBJ1-6, with 8 bases aligning to TRBD1. The trim removed 4 bases at V and 4 bases at J, leaving 0 bases unmatched. The CDR3 consists of 14 residues. CDR1 is SNHLY and CDR2 is FYNNEI in the germline V gene. The CDR3 protein is CASSGQGYNSPLHF. For the CDR3, the DNA is TGTGCCAGCAGTGGACAGGGGTATAATTCACCCCTCCACTTT.

The CDR3 coding sequence is TGTGCCAGTAGTATGGCCCCAGGGGGCGATCGCTACACCTTC. Translation: CASSMAPGGDRYTF. The J gene is TRBJ1-2, the V gene TRBV19, with TRBD1 identical over 8 bases. CDR3 length equals 14 residues. Germline trimming cut 3 bases from V and 9 bases from J; bases unmatched to any gene: 9. CDR1 is LNHDA and CDR2 is SQIVND in the germline V gene (reference sequence).

V gene TRBV7-8 combines with J gene TRBJ2-1, with 11 nucleotides matching TRBD2. The CDR3 runs to 16 residues. Per germline, CDR1 SGHVS and CDR2 FQNEAQ. V was clipped by 1 base and J by 9 bases; unmatched bases: 8. The CDR3 protein is CASSLELAGEIIEQFF. Here the CDR3 DNA reads TGTGCCAGCAGCTTAGAACTAGCGGGGGAAATTATTGAGCAGTTCTTC.

The table lists this clone with a count of one. The chain joins TRBV9 to TRBJ2-3; the match to TRBD2 covers 7 bases. Germline V gene data show CDR1 as SGDLS and CDR2 as YYNGEE. The CDR3 runs to 16 residues. The V gene end was trimmed by 3 bases and the J gene end by 2 bases; junction bases not matched to a gene: 9. The CDR3 loop reads CASSEVPSGNTDTQYF. The DNA for the CDR3 is TGTGCCAGCAGCGAAGTACCTAGCGGCAACACAGATACGCAGTATTTT.

The rearrangement joins TRBV28 to TRBJ1-2; 7 bases are shared with TRBD1. Germline V lookup: CDR1 MDHEN, CDR2 SYDVKM. The CDR3 sequence is 14 residues long. V trimming: 7 bases; J trimming: 3 bases; junction bases outside the gene matches: 8. CDR3 DNA sequence: TGTGCCAGCATCCAGACAGGGCCTTACTATGGCTACACCTTC. Protein sequence: CASIQTGPYYGYTF.

V gene TRBV19 combines with J gene TRBJ2-1; 9 bases line up with TRBD2. Germline lookup yields CDR1 LNHDA and CDR2 SQIVND (reference sequence). The CDR3 loop spans 15 amino acids. V trimming: 6 bases; J trimming: 5 bases; junction bases outside the gene matches: 8. The CDR3 sequence: CASRIQRGVNNEQFF. CDR3 nucleotides: TGTGCCAGTAGAATTCAGCGGGGGGTTAACAATGAGCAGTTCTTC.

The V call is TRBV9, the J call TRBJ2-3; 9 bases align to TRBD2. CDR1 SGDLS and CDR2 YYNGEE come from the germline V gene. This CDR3 has 16 amino acids. The V and J ends lost 0 bases and 4 bases, in that order; junction bases with no gene match: 6. The CDR3 here is CASSVAREGRADTQYF. The CDR3 nucleotides read TGTGCCAGCAGCGTAGCGCGGGAGGGCCGCGCAGATACGCAGTATTTT.

CDR3 residues: CASSTGLASDTQYF. In DNA, the CDR3 is TGTGCCAGCAGCACGGGACTTGCCTCAGATACGCAGTATTTT. The rearrangement joins TRBV7-6 to TRBJ2-3; D is possibly TRBD2 (6 bases). V was pared by 5 bases and J by 4 bases, with 13 bases between. Germline values: CDR1 SGHVS, CDR2 FNYEAQ. This CDR3 has 14 residues.

This chain connects TRBV6-1 to TRBJ1-3; TRBD1 matches 9 bases. This CDR3 is 14 amino acids long. From germline, CDR1 is MNHNS and CDR2 SASEGT. V was clipped by 7 bases and J by 8 bases; unmatched bases: 9. The CDR3 protein is CASTGRDRVYTIYF. In nucleotides, the CDR3 is TGTGCCAGCACCGGAAGGGACAGGGTTTACACCATATATTTT.

This clone occurred once. The J gene is TRBJ1-3, the V gene TRBV6-1, with D possibly TRBD1 on 5 matching bases. The CDR3 extends over 15 amino acids. Trimming removed 1 base at V and 1 base at J, with 8 bases between. Germline CDR1 is MNHNS and CDR2 is SASEGT. The CDR3 region has the DNA TGTGCCAGCAGTGAAGATTCAGGGTCTGGAAACACCATATATTTT. Protein sequence: CASSEDSGSGNTIYF.

The chain carries TRBV5-1 and TRBJ1-2; D gene uncertain. Germline V lookup: CDR1 SGHRS, CDR2 YFSETQ. The V end was cut by 0 bases, the J end by 4 bases, with 10 bases between. The CDR3 has 14 residues. CDR3 residues: CASSLGGSTYGYTF. As DNA, the CDR3 is TGCGCCAGCAGCTTGGGCGGGAGTACCTATGGCTACACCTTC.

With respect to this clone: One end of the junction does not line up with germline, which may come from a read error. V is TRBV6-5 and J is TRBJ2-1; no reliable D call. Germline values: CDR1 MNHEY, CDR2 SVGAGI. There are 12 residues in the CDR3. The CDR3 nucleotides are TGTGCCAGCAGTTACTCCAACAATGAGCAGTTCTTC. It codes for CASSYSNNEQFF.

This clone was picked up one time. The chain has TRBV6-1 and TRBJ1-2; 7 nucleotides agree with TRBD1. Germline values: CDR1 MNHNS, CDR2 SASEGT. This CDR3 spans 15 amino acids. J gave up 0 bases and V 4 bases, and 5 bases lay outside the gene matches. The DNA for the CDR3 is TGTGCCAGCAGTGTGGCCCAGGGGGCTAACTATGGCTACACCTTC. Encoded protein: CASSVAQGANYGYTF.

The rearrangement links TRBV5-1 to TRBJ2-1; 8 bases agree with TRBD2. V was pared by 4 bases and J by 8 bases, with 8 bases of the junction left unmatched. The CDR3 contains 14 residues. Germline CDR1 is SGHRS and CDR2 is YFSETQ. The chain's CDR3 is CASSPTGGWDEQFF. The CDR3 nucleotides are TGCGCCAGCAGCCCCACGGGGGGGTGGGATGAGCAGTTCTTC.

V usage is TRBV27 and J usage is TRBJ2-3; TRBD2 aligns across 9 bases. V was clipped by 4 bases and J by 6 bases; unmatched bases: 8. CDR1 and CDR2 from the germline V gene are MNHEY and SMNVEV (reference sequence). The CDR3 is 15 amino acids. This CDR3 reads CASSSFLAGQDTQYF. The CDR3, as DNA: TGTGCCAGCAGTTCCTTCCTAGCGGGACAGGATACGCAGTATTTT.

V usage is TRBV6-5 and J usage is TRBJ2-2, with D perhaps TRBD1 (6 bases). Germline loops: CDR1 MNHEY, CDR2 SVGAGI. The length of the CDR3 is 15 residues. Trimming shortened V by 0 bases and J by 2 bases, and 7 bases separated the two germline ends. The CDR3 reads CASSYSGGNTGELFF. The DNA for the CDR3 is TGTGCCAGCAGTTACTCTGGGGGCAACACCGGGGAGCTGTTTTTT.